This T cell receptor beta chain is from a study of regulatory T cells in long-lasting Graves disease. As for time point: persistent/refractory GD, antithyroid drugs over 5 years with positive TRAb. Preparation of the TCR library used RNA extracted from PBMCs. This clonotype was counted at least ten times. Its antigen remains unknown. Findings and limits, study-wide: Newly diagnosed patients had higher TCR diversity than persistent Graves' patients did. Persistent patients had more shared public clonotypes (around 2,800) than new patients (approximately 920).

According to the study, TCR beta libraries were built with iRepertoire HTBI primers and CDR3-region Arm-PCR. Original handling: Across samples, over 55 TRBV and some 15 TRBJ segments were found. TCRdb re-derived calls from the multiplex PCR reads in MiXCR, one entry per CDR3 protein. In this record, the V and J calls reflect TCRdb's handling and not the investigators' own analysis. The data contain hundreds of thousands of distinct CDR3 sequences, around 20% of them singletons. V gave up 5 bases and J gave up 0 bases, with 19 bases separating them. Germline V gene sequence: CDR1 LGHDT, CDR2 YNNKEL (reference sequence). The CDR3 extends over 18 amino acids.

The chain couples TRBV3-1 to TRBJ1-4; D is perhaps TRBD1 (5 bases). The TCR was taken from a female donor with Graves disease. The sequencing here drew on peripheral blood mononuclear cells (PBMCs), taken when the disease was refractory, from a patient treated with antithyroid drugs. The CDR3 loop is CASSATADQKTTNEKLFF. DNA of the CDR3: TGTGCCAGCAGCGCGACAGCCGATCAGAAAACAACTAATGAAAAACTGTTTTTT. Full variable domain (remainder filled in from reference TRBV3-1 and TRBJ1-4): DTAVSQTPKYLVTQMGNDKSIKCEQNLGHDTMYWYKQDSKKFLKIMFSYNNKELIINETVPNRFSPKSPDKAHLNLHINSLELGDSAVYFCASSATADQKTTNEKLFFGSGTQLSVL.